Given below is one T cell receptor (beta chain) in context. Its antigen is undetermined. Produced via immunoSEQ multiplex PCR; TCRdb's table is partial and in-frame only. The sample lists fewer than 120,000 clones; 89% were seen once. The data belong to a study of OX40 agonist ivuxolimab in advanced cancers. Looking at the study overall: Treatment received earlier with anti-PD-1, anti-PD-L1 or anti-CTLA-4 agents was allowed, and over 30% had some. Study findings and constraints: Expansion of clones was among the lowest in partial responders at 0.1-3.0 mg/kg.

Trimming took 9 bases from V and 0 from J, leaving 15 bases between them. CDR1 and CDR2 (germline): LNHDA, SQIVND (reference sequence). The length of the CDR3 is 14 residues. The TCR was taken from an adult with an advanced solid tumor such as melanoma, head and neck, liver or kidney cancer. Source: CD4+ or CD8+ T cells sorted from blood, taken in a trial of the OX40 agonist ivuxolimab. The chain couples TRBV19 to TRBJ2-7, with D perhaps matching TRBD1 or TRBD2 (5 bases each). The DNA of the CDR3 is TGTGCCAGCCGGGACCACAAGAGCTCCTACGAGCAGTACTTC. Its protein is CASRDHKSSYEQYF.